A single sample is the source of the 14 T cell receptor beta chains below, sequenced in a study of T-cell reconstitution after alpha-beta-depleted transplantation in children. Using unique molecular identifiers, the investigators prepared the TCRbeta library. One entry per CDR3 protein, called by TCRdb with MiXCR from the PCR reads. The sample has some 840,000 distinct CDR3 sequences; roughly 15% are singletons. Sequencing was performed on PBMCs, mostly from graft donor cells, taken 360 days after TCRalphabeta/CD19-depleted stem cell transplant. The receptors originated from a male patient aged 10 to 17 who had a stem cell transplant for acute lymphoblastic leukemia, so the T cells may come from the graft donor.

In its sample, this clonotype was seen a few times. The chain uses TRBV28 and TRBJ2-3; the D gene is possibly TRBD2 (6 bases). Germline V gene sequence: CDR1 MDHEN, CDR2 SYDVKM. The CDR3 runs 16 residues. Trimming left V 6 bases short and J 2 bases short, with 18 bases between. The CDR3 DNA follows: TGTGCCAGCAGCGGGTCCGGGACTCCTGACACAGATACGCAGTATTTT. Protein sequence: CASSGSGTPDTDTQYF.

This rearrangement joins TRBV9 to TRBJ1-1; no clear D. This CDR3 is built from 13 residues. Germline CDR1 reads SGDLS; CDR2 reads YYNGEE. With 3 bases removed from V and 5 bases from J, the gap between germline ends came to 11 bases. The CDR3 loop reads CASSAEVRTEAFF. The CDR3 nucleotides read TGTGCCAGCAGCGCTGAAGTCAGAACTGAAGCTTTCTTT.

The chain recombines TRBV12-3 or TRBV12-4 with TRBJ1-1; no definite D call. V dropped 3 bases and J dropped 11 bases, with 10 bases sitting between them. The length of the CDR3 is 11 residues. The CDR3 coding sequence is TGTGCCAGCAGTTTCGGGGTAGGGGCTTTCTTT. Its translation is CASSFGVGAFF.

The chain joins TRBV13 to TRBJ1-2; D is perhaps TRBD1 (5 bases). This CDR3 comprises 12 residues. Deletions cut 5 bases from V and 13 bases from J, with 17 bases between. The germline V gene has CDR1 PRHDT and CDR2 FYEKMQ (reference sequence). The CDR3 DNA is TGTGCCAGCAGCCCGGTGGGGGGTTTGGCCACCTTC. Residues: CASSPVGGLATF.

CDR3 residues: CAIRWDSSYEQYF. The CDR3 nucleotides read TGTGCCATCAGGTGGGACAGCTCCTACGAGCAGTACTTC. This chain links TRBV10-3 with TRBJ2-7, with 7 bases aligning to TRBD1. Per the germline V gene, CDR1 is ENHRY and CDR2 is SYGVKD. The V segment lost 6 bases and the J segment 0 bases; nucleotides outside the gene matches: 2. This CDR3 comprises 13 residues.

A few counts support this clonotype. The chain links TRBV20-1 to TRBJ2-3; 9 nucleotides align to TRBD1. The V and J ends lost 5 bases and 4 bases, in that order; junction bases with no gene match: 7. The CDR3 runs 14 residues. Germline V lookup: CDR1 DFQATT, CDR2 SNEGSKA (reference sequence). CDR3 loop: CSAPGTGLADTQYF. The CDR3 DNA follows: TGCAGTGCTCCGGGGACAGGGTTGGCAGATACGCAGTATTTT.

This clonotype was found a few times. The genes are TRBV3-1 and TRBJ2-7; the match to TRBD2 covers 7 bases. The J segment lost 3 bases and the V segment lost 4 bases, leaving 9 bases of the junction unmatched. The CDR3 covers 15 residues. Germline CDR1 reads LGHDT; CDR2 reads YNNKEL (reference sequence). The CDR3 DNA reads as TGTGCCAGCAGCCCCCCGGGAGGCACTTTCTACGAGCAGTACTTC. Protein product: CASSPPGGTFYEQYF.

The V and J genes are TRBV5-1 and TRBJ1-5; 8 bases agree with TRBD1. This CDR3 is 16 amino acids long. V dropped 5 bases and J dropped 0; count of bases not matched to a gene: 7. The V gene's germline CDR1 is SGHRS and CDR2 YFSETQ. The CDR3 reads CASRKSTGDSNQPQHF. The CDR3 DNA reads TGCGCCAGCAGGAAATCGACAGGGGATAGCAATCAGCCCCAGCATTTT.

This clonotype has just a few counts. V and J are TRBV7-9 and TRBJ1-1, with D possibly matching TRBD1 (5 bases). Germline CDR1 and CDR2: SEHNR and FQNEAQ (reference sequence). The V end was cut by 6 bases, the J end by 8 bases, with 19 bases between. The CDR3 has 14 residues. The CDR3 DNA is TGTGCCAGCAGGCGGATAGCGGGGCCCACCGAAGCTTTCTTT. Its protein is CASRRIAGPTEAFF.

In its sample, this clonotype was seen a few times. The CDR3 bases are TGTGCCAGCAGCGTAGAGCCTTATAGCAATCAGCCCCAGCATTTT. Translated: CASSVEPYSNQPQHF. J is TRBJ1-5 and V is TRBV9; D is undetermined. CDR3 size: 15 residues. CDR1 and CDR2 from the germline V gene are SGDLS and YYNGEE. V was trimmed by 0 bases and J by 0 bases, leaving 7 bases between them. Full variable domain (remainder filled in from reference TRBV9 and TRBJ1-5): DSGVTQTPKHLITATGQRVTLRCSPRSGDLSVYWYQQSLDQGLQFLIQYYNGEERAKGNILERFSAQQFPDLHSELNLSSLELGDSALYFCASSVEPYSNQPQHFGDGTRLSIL.

This clonotype was seen ten or more times. The chain uses TRBV4-2 and TRBJ2-3; D uncertain. The CDR3 runs to 12 residues. The V gene lost 1 base and the J gene lost 12 bases, with 11 bases spanning the gap. Germline V gene data show CDR1 as LGHNA and CDR2 as YNFKEQ. DNA for the CDR3: TGTGCCAGCAGCCAAGCTATAGAGTTCCAGTATTTT. Amino acids: CASSQAIEFQYF.

This clonotype has only a few counts. The rearrangement uses TRBV29-1 and TRBJ2-7; D not certain. The length of the CDR3 is 11 residues. V lost 4 bases and J 6 bases, leaving 10 bases between the germline ends. Germline V gene sequence: CDR1 SQVTM, CDR2 ANQGSEA. CDR3 loop: CSVVRSGEQYF. The DNA of the CDR3 is TGCAGCGTTGTCAGGTCCGGCGAGCAGTACTTC.

This clonotype was counted between two and nine times. The rearrangement links TRBV12-3 or TRBV12-4 to TRBJ2-5; TRBD1 matches at 8 bases. This CDR3 has 14 residues. Unmatched junction bases numbered 8, after V lost 6 bases and J lost 5 bases. Here the CDR3 reads CASRPQGAGETQYF. The CDR3 coding sequence is TGTGCCAGCAGACCCCAGGGGGCCGGGGAGACCCAGTACTTC.

This clonotype was seen only a few times. V is TRBV5-4 and J is TRBJ2-6; 11 bases align to TRBD1. J gave up 3 bases and V 2 bases, and 10 bases lay outside the gene matches. Per germline, CDR1 SGHNT and CDR2 YYREEE (reference sequence). The CDR3 has 19 residues. CDR3 nucleotide sequence: TGTGCCAGCAGCTTCCCTCTCGGACAGGGGGCTAGTGGGGCCAACGTCCTGACTTTC. Translation: CASSFPLGQGASGANVLTF.